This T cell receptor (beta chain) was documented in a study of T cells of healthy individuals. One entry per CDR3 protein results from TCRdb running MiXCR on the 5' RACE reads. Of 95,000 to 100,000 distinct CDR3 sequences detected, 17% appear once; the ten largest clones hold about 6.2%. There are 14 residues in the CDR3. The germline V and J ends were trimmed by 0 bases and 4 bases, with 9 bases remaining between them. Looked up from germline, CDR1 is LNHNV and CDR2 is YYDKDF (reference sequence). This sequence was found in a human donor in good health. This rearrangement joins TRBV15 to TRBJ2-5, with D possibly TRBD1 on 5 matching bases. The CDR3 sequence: CATSREGVGETQYF. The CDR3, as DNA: TGTGCCACCAGCAGAGAAGGGGTAGGAGAGACCCAGTACTTC.